These 9 T cell receptor beta chains were all obtained from the same sample, sequenced in a study of post-analysis software for immune sequencing data. Study-level findings and limits: In patients, TRBV5-6, TRBV5-1 and TRBV20-1 belonged to roughly 5 TRBV segments found more frequently than in controls.

Prepared TCR beta cDNA libraries contained unique molecular identifiers. TCRdb re-derived calls from the PCR reads in MiXCR, one entry per CDR3 protein. Of a few hundred thousand distinct CDR3 sequences in the sample, more than 30% were seen once. Their antigen targets remain unknown. The material sequenced was blood. These receptors originate from a girl aged 2 to 9 with multiple sclerosis.

The rearrangement links TRBV2 to TRBJ2-7, with 8 bases matching TRBD1. The CDR3 length is 14 residues. The V segment lost 7 bases and the J segment 4 bases; nucleotides outside the gene matches: 9. CDR1 is SNHLY and CDR2 is FYNNEI in the germline V gene. DNA for the CDR3: TGTGCCAGCACGACAGGGGTTACCGGGTACGAGCAGTACTTC. Translating it yields CASTTGVTGYEQYF.

This clonotype was counted only a few times. This chain uses TRBV4-3 with TRBJ2-7; 7 bases are a match to TRBD2. The CDR3 loop spans 15 amino acids. After removal of 0 bases from V and 7 bases from J, the junction contained 9 bases not matched to a gene. Germline lookup yields CDR1 LGHNA and CDR2 YSLEER. The CDR3 DNA is TGCGCCAGCAGCCAAGAGAGAACGGGAGGATTGGAGCAGTACTTC. This sequence encodes CASSQERTGGLEQYF.

This clonotype was seen only a few times. CDR3 coding DNA: TGTGCCAGCAGTCGACAGGGGGCAAATTCACCCCTCCACTTT. This codes for CASSRQGANSPLHF. The rearrangement joins TRBV6-5 to TRBJ1-6, with 10 bases matching TRBD1. J lost 7 bases, V lost 5 bases, and 2 bases had no gene match. Germline lookup yields CDR1 MNHEY and CDR2 SVGAGI. The CDR3 is 14 amino acids.

The chain has TRBV4-1 and TRBJ2-5, with D perhaps TRBD2 (7 bases). Trimming shortened V by 4 bases and J by 5 bases, and 14 bases separated the two germline ends. The CDR3 has 14 residues. Germline V gene data show CDR1 as MGHRA and CDR2 as YSYEKL. The CDR3 region is CASSPRGAQETQYF. The CDR3 DNA is TGCGCCAGCAGCCCACGGGGGGCCCAGGAGACCCAGTACTTC.

J is TRBJ1-1 and V is TRBV29-1; no clear D. Between the trimmed V and J ends, which lost 5 bases and 1 base, there was a span of 17 bases. CDR1 SQVTM and CDR2 ANQGSEA come from the germline V gene. The CDR3 runs 15 residues. CDR3 bases: TGCAGCGTTTCTCAGACCATGGGAGCGAACACTGAAGCTTTCTTT. Its protein product is CSVSQTMGANTEAFF. Together with reference TRBV29-1 and TRBJ1-1, the CDR3 gives the full variable domain: SAVISQKPSRDICQRGTSLTIQCQVDSQVTMMFWYRQQPGQSLTLIATANQGSEATYESGFVIDKFPISRPNLTFSTLTVSNMSPEDSSIYLCSVSQTMGANTEAFFGQGTRLTVV.

The chain carries TRBV20-1 and TRBJ2-3; 10 bases agree with TRBD2. V lost 4 bases to trimming and J lost 4 bases; unmatched junction nucleotides: 8. The germline gives CDR1 DFQATT, CDR2 SNEGSKA (reference sequence). The CDR3 covers 15 residues. The CDR3 nucleotides are TGCAGTGCTAAAGAGCGGGGGGGAGCGGCAGATACGCAGTATTTT. Its protein product is CSAKERGGAADTQYF.

This rearrangement joins TRBV15 to TRBJ2-3, with 7 positions matching TRBD1. The CDR3 covers 14 residues. Trimming removed 3 bases from V and 3 bases from J; junction bases left unmatched: 3. Germline V gives CDR1 LNHNV, CDR2 YYDKDF (reference sequence). The CDR3 sequence is CATSRRGRTDTQYF. In DNA, the CDR3 is TGTGCCACCAGCAGGAGGGGGCGAACAGATACGCAGTATTTT.

This clonotype has only a few counts. The V call is TRBV7-2, the J call TRBJ2-5; 7 positions agree with TRBD1. V lost 3 bases to trimming and J lost 1 base; unmatched junction nucleotides: 8. The CDR3 runs to 16 residues. Germline lookup yields CDR1 SGHTA and CDR2 FQGNSA. CDR3 nucleotide sequence: TGTGCCAGCAGCTTCCACCCACCAGGGGGCCAAGAGACCCAGTACTTC. Translating it yields CASSFHPPGGQETQYF.

The V call is TRBV6-5, the J call TRBJ2-7, with D perhaps TRBD1 (5 bases). The CDR3 is 13 amino acids. Germline V CDR1 and CDR2: MNHEY, SVGAGI. With 0 bases removed from V and 4 bases from J, the gap between germline ends came to 7 bases. CDR3 region: CASSYSGRYEQYF. The CDR3 bases are TGTGCCAGCAGTTACTCGGGGCGGTACGAGCAGTACTTC.